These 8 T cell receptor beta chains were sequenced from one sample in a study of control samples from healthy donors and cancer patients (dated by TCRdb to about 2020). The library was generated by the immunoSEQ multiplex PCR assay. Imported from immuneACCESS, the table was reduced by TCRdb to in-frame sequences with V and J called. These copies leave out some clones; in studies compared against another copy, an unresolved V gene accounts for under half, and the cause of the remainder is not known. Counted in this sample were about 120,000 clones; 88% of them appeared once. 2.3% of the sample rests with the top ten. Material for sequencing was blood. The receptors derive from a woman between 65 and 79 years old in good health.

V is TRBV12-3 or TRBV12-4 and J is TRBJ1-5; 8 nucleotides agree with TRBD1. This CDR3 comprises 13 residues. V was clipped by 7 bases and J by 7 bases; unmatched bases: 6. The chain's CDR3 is CASKDRAQQPQHF. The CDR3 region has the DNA TGTGCCAGCAAGGACAGGGCGCAACAGCCCCAGCATTTT.

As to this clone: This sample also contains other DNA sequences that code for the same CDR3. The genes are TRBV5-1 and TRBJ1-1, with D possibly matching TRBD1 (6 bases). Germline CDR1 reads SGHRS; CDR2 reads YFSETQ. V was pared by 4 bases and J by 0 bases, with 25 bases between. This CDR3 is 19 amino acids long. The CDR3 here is CASSPLRGGAWSMNTEAFF. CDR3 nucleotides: TGCGCCAGCAGCCCTCTGCGGGGGGGGGCATGGAGTATGAACACTGAAGCTTTCTTT. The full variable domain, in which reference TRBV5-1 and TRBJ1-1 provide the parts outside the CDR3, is KAGVTQTPRYLIKTRGQQVTLSCSPISGHRSVSWYQQTPGQGLQFLFEYFSETQRNKGNFPGRFSGRQFSNSRSEMNVSTLELGDSALYLCASSPLRGGAWSMNTEAFFGQGTRLTVV.

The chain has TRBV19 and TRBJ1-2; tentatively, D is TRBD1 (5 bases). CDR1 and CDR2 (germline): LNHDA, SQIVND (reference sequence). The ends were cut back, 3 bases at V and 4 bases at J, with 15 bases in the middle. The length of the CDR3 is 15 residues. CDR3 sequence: CASSIAQGQTYGYTF. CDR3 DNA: TGTGCCAGTAGTATTGCCCAGGGTCAGACCTATGGCTACACCTTC.

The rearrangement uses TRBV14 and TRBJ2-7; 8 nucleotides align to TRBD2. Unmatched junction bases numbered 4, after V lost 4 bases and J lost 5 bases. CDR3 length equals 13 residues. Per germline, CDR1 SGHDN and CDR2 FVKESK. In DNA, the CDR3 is TGTGCCAGCAGCCCCGGGGGGGATCACGAGCAGTACTTC. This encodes CASSPGGDHEQYF.

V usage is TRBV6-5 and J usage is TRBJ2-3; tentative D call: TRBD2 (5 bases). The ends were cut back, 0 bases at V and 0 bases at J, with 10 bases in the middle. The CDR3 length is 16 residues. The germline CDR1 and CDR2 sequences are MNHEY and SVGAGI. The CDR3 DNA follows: TGTGCCAGCAGTTACTCGGGAGCGCAGAGCACAGATACGCAGTATTTT. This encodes CASSYSGAQSTDTQYF.

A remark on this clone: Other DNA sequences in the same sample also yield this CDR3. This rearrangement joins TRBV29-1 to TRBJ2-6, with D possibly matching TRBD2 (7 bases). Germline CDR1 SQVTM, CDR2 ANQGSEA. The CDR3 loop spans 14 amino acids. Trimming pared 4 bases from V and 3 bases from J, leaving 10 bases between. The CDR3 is CSVVGGGGANVLTF. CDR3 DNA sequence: TGCAGCGTTGTAGGGGGGGGTGGGGCCAACGTCCTGACTTTC.

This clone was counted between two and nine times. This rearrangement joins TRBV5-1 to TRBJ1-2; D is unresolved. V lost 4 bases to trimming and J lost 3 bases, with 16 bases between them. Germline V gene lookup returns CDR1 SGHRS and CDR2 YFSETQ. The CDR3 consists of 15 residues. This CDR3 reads CASSAGPRADYGYTF. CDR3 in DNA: TGCGCCAGCAGCGCGGGCCCCCGGGCGGACTATGGCTACACCTTC.

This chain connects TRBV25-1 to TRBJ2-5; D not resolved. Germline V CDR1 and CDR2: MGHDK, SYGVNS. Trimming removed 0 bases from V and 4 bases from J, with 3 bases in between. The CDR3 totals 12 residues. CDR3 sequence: CASSEYRETQYF. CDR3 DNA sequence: TGTGCCAGCAGTGAATATCGAGAGACCCAGTACTTC.